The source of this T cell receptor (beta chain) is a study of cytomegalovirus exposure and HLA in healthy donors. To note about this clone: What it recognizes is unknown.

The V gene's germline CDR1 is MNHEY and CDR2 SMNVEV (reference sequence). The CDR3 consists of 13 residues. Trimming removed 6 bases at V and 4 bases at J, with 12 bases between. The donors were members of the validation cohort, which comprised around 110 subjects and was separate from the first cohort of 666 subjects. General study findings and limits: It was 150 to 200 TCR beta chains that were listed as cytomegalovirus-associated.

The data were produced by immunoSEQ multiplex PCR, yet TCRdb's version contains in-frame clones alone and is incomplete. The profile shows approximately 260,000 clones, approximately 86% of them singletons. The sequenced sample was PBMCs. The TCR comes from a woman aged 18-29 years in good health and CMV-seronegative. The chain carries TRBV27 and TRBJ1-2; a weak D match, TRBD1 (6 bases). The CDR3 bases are TGTGCCAGCAGAATTGGGACACTCTATGGCTACACCTTC. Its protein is CASRIGTLYGYTF.